The entry that follows covers one T cell receptor (beta chain) sequence. Antigen unknown. The sample belongs to a study of beta chain features in type 1 diabetes. Study-wide results and limits: Fewer junction insertions and more nucleotide deletions appeared in type 1 diabetes patients. High TCR expression in some cells could lead to their over-representation in cDNA sequencing.

This CDR3 is built from 13 residues. Per the germline V gene, CDR1 is SQVTM and CDR2 is ANQGSEA. Trimming removed 6 bases from V and 5 bases from J; junction bases left unmatched: 3. Expressed TCRB transcripts were sequenced because the entire RNA isolate underwent reverse transcription. Produced via immunoSEQ multiplex PCR; TCRdb's table is partial and in-frame only. The repertoire holds 400,000 to 600,000 clones, with roughly 31% as singletons. One heparinised draw of blood, averaging roughly 110 mL, came from each donor. CD4+ naive, central memory, regulatory and stem cell-like memory subsets were isolated by sorting on CD45RO/CCR7/CD25/CD127/CD95/CD27.

The V gene is TRBV29-1, the J gene TRBJ2-2, with TRBD1 matching over 10 bases. The TCR sequence derives from a man aged 18 to 35 in good health. What was sequenced was naive CD4+ T cells from blood. The CDR3: CSVRTGGTGELFF. Here the CDR3 DNA reads TGCAGCGTCAGGACAGGGGGGACCGGGGAGCTGTTTTTT.